What follows is one T cell receptor (beta chain) and its context. Its antigen remains unidentified. The data stem from a study of T cells in lung cancer brain metastases. Findings of the study overall: DNA fragmentation in FFPE samples may have prevented full retrieval of the infiltrating T cell repertoire. Most clones were lesion-specific, with limited overlap between paired lesions (mean Morisita index about 0.23).

Trimming shortened V by 5 bases and J by 2 bases, and 8 bases separated the two germline ends. Germline V lookup: CDR1 SGHTA, CDR2 FQGTGA. This CDR3 is 13 amino acids long. Patients had resection for synchronous oligometastatic disease or delayed recurrence of a solitary brain metastasis. Using immunoSEQ multiplex PCR, the repertoire was profiled, and TCRdb retains in-frame clones only, with some absent. The table has 3,900 or so clones, around 90% seen once. Sample: tumor tissue from the primary lung tumor. This sequence joins TRBV7-3 and TRBJ2-3, with D tentatively TRBD2 (5 bases). This clonotype was sampled from a man in his fifties or sixties with non-small cell lung cancer. The CDR3 DNA follows: TGTGCCAGCAGCACCGGACTCACAGATACGCAGTATTTT. It codes for CASSTGLTDTQYF.